These 5 T cell receptor beta chains were sequenced from one sample in a study of tumor and adjacent non-tumor tissue in lung cancer. This sample's RNA came from whole unsorted tissue. TCRbeta libraries were built with three rounds of nested PCR, modified from ARM-PCR. TCRdb redid the calling of the multiplex PCR reads with MiXCR, one entry per CDR3 protein. The table shows about 120,000 distinct CDR3 sequences, with around three fifths occurring only once. The sample was lung tumor tissue. These receptors were collected from a man aged 25-45 years with non-small cell lung cancer.

A remark on this clonotype: A junction boundary mismatches the germline segment, possibly from a read error. This chain links TRBV20-1 with TRBJ2-7; D unclear. This CDR3 is 13 amino acids long. Germline V gene data show CDR1 as DFQATT and CDR2 as SNEGSKA (reference sequence). The CDR3 loop is CSARAESRYEQDF. The CDR3 DNA reads TGCAGTGCTAGAGCGGAGTCTCGGTACGAGCAGGACTTC.

Worth noting for this clonotype: The conserved phenylalanine or tryptophan normally closing the CDR3 is absent here, so this likely arose from a read error. The DNA is omitted, as the CDR3 cannot be located on it reliably, and the CDR3 follows TCRdb's listing. The chain uses TRBV11-1 and TRBJ1-1; the table gives TRBD1 as D, unverified against the DNA. The CDR3 is 15 amino acids long, termini counted. Germline CDR1 reads SGHAT; CDR2 reads FQDESV (reference sequence). The CDR3 loop is CASSSRSGEGTEVFL.

About this clonotype itself: Germline is not matched at one junction end, which may reflect a read error. V is TRBV6-2 or TRBV6-3 and J is TRBJ2-1; D assignment may be TRBD1 or TRBD2 (6 bases each). This CDR3 has 17 residues. Germline V gives CDR1 MNHEY, CDR2 SVGEGT. The CDR3 region is CASRYLGGGHYYNEQFF. The CDR3 DNA reads TGTGCTAGCAGATACCTGGGGGGCGGGCATTACTACAATGAGCAGTTCTTC.

This clonotype has a handful of counts. The junction does not match germline at one end; this may be a read error. The rearrangement links TRBV20-1 to TRBJ2-3; 10 positions agree with TRBD2. The V gene's germline CDR1 is DFQATT and CDR2 SNEGSKA (reference sequence). This CDR3 is built from 18 residues. CDR3 loop: CSTRDESGGAVLGDTQYF. The CDR3 region has the DNA TGCAGTACTAGAGATGAGAGCGGGGGGGCCGTTTTAGGAGATACGCAGTATTTT.

Comment on this clonotype: With a much larger clone just one base away, this may be a read error. This chain joins TRBV5-6 and TRBJ1-5; tentative D call: TRBD1 (6 bases). Germline values: CDR1 SGHDT, CDR2 YYEEEE. Trimming removed 4 bases from V and 6 bases from J, with 17 bases in between. CDR3 size: 15 residues. CDR3 sequence (DNA): TGTGCCAGCAGCGTGGGACAATTCCCTTTTCAGCCCCAGCATTTT. This gives the protein CASSVGQFPFQPQHF. Supplemented by reference TRBV5-6 and TRBJ1-5, the full variable domain reads DAGVTQSPTHLIKTRGQQVTLRCSPKSGHDTVSWYQQALGQGPQFIFQYYEEEERQRGNFPDRFSGHQFPNYSSELNVNALLLGDSALYLCASSVGQFPFQPQHFGDGTRLSIL.